This TCR beta chain was captured by sequencing in a study of cytomegalovirus exposure and HLA in healthy donors (dated by TCRdb to the late 2010s). Broadly, across the study: According to an earlier analysis of 450 to 650 of the donors, 150 million to 200 million T cells yielded 90 million to 130 million unique TCR beta sequences and about 280 Gb of sequence data. An early release that covered about 600 HLA-typed donors contained around 300 gigabases of sequencing data and tens of millions of unique TCR sequences. Of the 300 to 450 genotyped donors, approximately 80% fell in the genetic ancestry cluster associated with self-reported Caucasian donors. The study was designed to test whether signatures of past pathogen exposure could be identified by cataloging public T cell receptors. The study used immunosequencing to profile the T cell repertoires of several hundred subjects and linked those repertoires to cytomegalovirus serostatus. Besides the first cohort of some 670 subjects, a separate validation cohort made up of 120 or so different subjects was used. To predict cytomegalovirus infection status, the study combined high-throughput TCR immunosequencing, statistical association of individual TCRs with disease status, and machine learning. In a later analysis, previously published TCR beta repertoires from 600 to 850 donors were re-analyzed and high-resolution HLA genotyping was added so that TCR occurrence patterns could be studied. The later analysis used no new phenotypic data to find candidate immune exposures, relying instead on TCR beta sequences and their occurrence across donors. To decide whether each TCR beta V gene segment behaved as functional or pseudogenic, an earlier analysis of some 600 of the donors relied on high-throughput TCR beta sequencing. Donor age, sex, ethnicity and CMV serostatus were compiled alongside the repertoire data. In a later genetic analysis, genome-wide SNP genotypes for 398 of the 666 donors were used, and that subset was treated as a discovery cohort. All discovery cohort repertoires had been generated using a single sequencing platform. HLA typing covered class I and class II loci at four-digit resolution. Typing coverage varied by locus: roughly 620-640 donors for A, B, C, DRB1 and DQB1; 522 for DQA1; around 570 for DPA1; approximately 450 for DPB1. A handful of DR-DQ haplotypes were handled as single units for association and clustering because linkage in the cohort was strong. On average, around 240,000 unique TCR beta nucleotide sequences were sequenced per donor among a few hundred genotyped donors of the cohort, with roughly 20% of those sequences being non-productive. The paper's findings and limits, for the study overall: A few of the identified cytomegalovirus-associated TCR beta chains were confirmed in vitro to be specific for cytomegalovirus antigens. Assigning TCR associations to individual alleles was difficult when HLA alleles, especially DR and DQ, strongly co-occurred. Sequencing depth was assumed to be roughly uniform across donors in the presence/absence analyses, though that assumption may not hold. The authors suggested that the approach could potentially be generalized to other disease states and immunological phenotypes. A later analysis associated about 17,000 TCR beta sequences with specific HLA alleles at a false discovery rate of 0.05. Seventeen rarely observed V segments, including chromosome 9 orphons, were excluded from the earlier analysis of 550 to 700 of the donors because counts were too low. A later analysis found that TCR association rates varied across HLA loci, with DRB1 alleles showing the most associated TCRs and HLA-C alleles the fewest. In an earlier analysis of under 600 of the donors, most TCR beta V segments were observed in productive rearrangements about 87% or about 30% of the time, broadly matching IMGT annotations. Some IMGT-functional V segments, including TRBV6-2 and TRBV6-3, could not be distinguished by the 87-base-pair reads and were therefore excluded. V-gene and J-gene trimming of TCR beta chains was associated with a missense DCLRE1C variant in a later genetic analysis, and the association was replicated in an independent cohort. Because HLA typing was missing for some donors at each locus, association tests included only the typed subset. Immune exposure information for the cohort was limited to CMV serostatus. A later analysis reported that several top co-occurrence clusters appeared linked to parvovirus B19, influenza, CMV and Epstein-Barr virus. Cytomegalovirus status was reported to be diagnosed by the classifier with high specificity and sensitivity in both the original and validation cohorts. A later genetic analysis reported fewer N-insertions in productive TCRs among donors in an Asian-associated ancestry cluster than the roughly 700-donor mean. In this cohort, only TCR beta chains were sequenced, and detectable features were limited by the absence of alpha or paired-chain data. A further reported finding was that TCR beta sequences accurately predicted the HLA-A and HLA-B alleles for most subjects in the first cohort. While some public TCRs were present in many individuals, most TCR sequences turned up only very rarely across donors. According to a later analysis, most CMV-associated TCR beta chains appeared to be HLA-restricted, and the HLA associations seemed to be driven largely by CMV exposure. A cluster of highly shared sequence variants was judged likely to represent a technical artifact of the sequencing pipeline. In a later analysis, HLA-associated TCR beta chains were found to be more clonally expanded and to have lower generation probabilities than equally common non-associated chains. Linkage disequilibrium might explain the correlated functional status among segregating V segments, but an unknown experimental factor could not be excluded. In the study, some 160 TCR beta chains were listed as associated with cytomegalovirus.

The cysteine opens and the phenylalanine closes a CDR3 of 17 amino acids. The kept DNA is CDR3 alone, 51 bases in frame from the first base. V and J are trimmed by 1 base and 5 bases, and the gene matches miss 15 bases of the junction. The germline V gene provides CDR1 SGDLS and CDR2 YYNGEE. The receptor library was made with the immunoSEQ multiplex PCR assay. For the multiplex PCR, a mixture combining 60 forward primers for TCR Vbeta segments and 13 reverse primers for TCR Jbeta segments was used. Amplification of the CDR3 region of rearranged TCR beta genes was performed with a multiplex PCR assay on genomic DNA. On the Illumina HiSeq System, the amplified TCR beta libraries were sequenced as 87-base-pair reads. From the authors' description of their analysis: In a later analysis, tens of millions of unique TCR beta chains were counted across the approximately 640 repertoires, and roughly 11 million of these chains were shared by at least two donors. To remove PCR and sequencing errors, raw reads were error-corrected and collapsed into unique sequences using a nearest-neighbor algorithm that merged closely related sequences. V, D and J gene segments were assigned by aligning CDR3 sequences to IMGT reference sequences. For a sequence to be retained, at least a six-nucleotide match to both a V gene segment and a J gene segment was required. A rearrangement was called productive if the CDR3 had no stop codons and remained in frame with V and J, and every other rearrangement was called non-productive. CDR3 was defined by IMGT convention, running from the second conserved V-encoded cysteine to the conserved J-encoded phenylalanine. In an earlier analysis of more than 550 of the donors, sequences lacking an unambiguous match to a single V gene segment were excluded. In an earlier analysis of 587 of the donors, V segments were called functional above 56.7% productive rearrangements and were called segregating when the between-donor standard deviation exceeded 5%. A statistical classification framework was developed to diagnose cytomegalovirus status using the catalog of TCR beta chain sequences. In a later analysis, TCR nucleotide sequences were compared against IMGT/GENE-DB human TR gene sequences so that V and J genes could be assigned. The TCRdist pipeline was used in a later analysis to assign CDR3 sequences and most-parsimonious VDJ recombination scenarios. A later analysis defined each TCR beta chain by its CDR3 amino acid sequence plus V-gene family, and excluded reads lacking a unique V-gene family. To address suspected cross-contamination and a sequencing artifact, a later analysis removed roughly 580 highly shared, low-generation-probability nucleotide sequences. In a later analysis, a clonal expansion index for each public chain was calculated from normalized within-repertoire ranks of inferred template counts. In a later analysis, generation probabilities were computed using a VDJ recombination model fitted to out-of-frame rearrangements, and the results were checked against IGoR. A later analysis scored TCR-TCR, TCR-HLA and TCR-CMV co-occurrence with hypergeometric tests, applying a repertoire-size bias correction to TCR pairs. To estimate false discovery rates, a later analysis permuted the HLA or CMV assignments 20 times. In a later analysis, co-occurring TCRs were grouped using DBSCAN, with TCRdist sequence similarity added in when clustering inside HLA-allele-positive subsets. For co-occurrence clustering, repertoires with fewer than 30,000 or more than 120,000 public chains were excluded, along with five repertoires with anomalous nucleotide sharing. TCRdb's version of the immuneACCESS table is confined to in-frame rearrangements and falls short of the full clone set. An unresolved V gene accounts for under half of the shortfall where checked; the remainder is of unknown origin. The DNA was the basis for D and trimming; V, J and clone size are from that table. The sample table records roughly 150,000 clones; roughly 77% of these occur just once. The top ten constitute 4.8% of the sample.

In total, 600 or so healthy bone marrow donors made up the cohort. At the time of sampling, all cohort members were nominally healthy, though unrecorded immune exposures were likely present. Of the approximately 700 cohort members, fewer than 300 had positive CMV serostatus and 350 to 450 had negative CMV serostatus, and CMV serostatus was not recorded for the donor. A peripheral blood sample was collected from each donor, and TCR beta sequencing was performed on peripheral blood mononuclear cells. The Qiagen DNeasy Blood Extraction Kit was used to extract genomic DNA from the blood cell samples. Points on this clone: What this receptor recognizes is not known. Base-call qualities are not available, and no considerably larger clone is one nucleotide away.

Rearrangement joined TRBV9 to TRBJ2-7, and 7 junctional nucleotides match TRBD1. The sample consisted of PBMCs. The receptor comes from a man younger than 40 in good health. The sequenced DNA is TGTGCCAGCAGCGTATTCCCCCTTTCGGCAGGACAGGACGAGCAGTACTTC. The resulting protein is CASSVFPLSAGQDEQYF.